Shown below are 16 T cell receptor beta chains from a single sample sequenced in a study of T-cell memory formation after mild COVID-19. One entry per CDR3 protein results from TCRdb running MiXCR on the 5' RACE reads. Here the sample spans 120,000 or so distinct CDR3 sequences, 16% being singletons. The sequenced sample was PBMCs or a T cell subset sorted from them (not recorded which). These receptors all stem from an adult woman who had mild COVID-19 (a few samples of this study predate the infection). Cell type and time point are not known.

The CDR3 DNA is TGTGCCAGCAGCCAAGTGGGGGGCAAGGGTAATTCACCCCTCCACTTT. This translates into CASSQVGGKGNSPLHF. V gene TRBV14 combines with J gene TRBJ1-6; D perhaps matches TRBD1 (6 bases). Germline V gives CDR1 SGHDN, CDR2 FVKESK. This CDR3 region has 16 residues. Trimming cost V 1 base and J 6 bases, with 13 bases left between them.

This clonotype was counted only a few times. CDR3 sequence (DNA): TGTGCCACCAGTGTGCAGGAGCAGTACTTC. The encoded protein is CATSVQEQYF. The chain couples TRBV24-1 to TRBJ2-7, with D hard to call. The CDR3 has 10 amino acids. Deletions cut 5 bases from V and 7 bases from J, with 5 bases between. Germline CDR1 is KGHDR and CDR2 is SFDVKD.

In its sample, this clonotype was seen many times. The rearrangement links TRBV9 to TRBJ2-7; 8 nucleotides align to TRBD1. V lost 4 bases, J lost 5 bases, and 8 bases stayed unmatched. The CDR3 totals 14 residues. The V gene's germline CDR1 is SGDLS and CDR2 YYNGEE. Here the CDR3 DNA reads TGTGCCAGCAGCCCAAGGACAGGGATAGACGAGCAGTACTTC. It codes for CASSPRTGIDEQYF. Looking up the rest from reference TRBV9 and TRBJ2-7 gives the full variable domain: DSGVTQTPKHLITATGQRVTLRCSPRSGDLSVYWYQQSLDQGLQFLIQYYNGEERAKGNILERFSAQQFPDLHSELNLSSLELGDSALYFCASSPRTGIDEQYFGPGTRLTVT.

CDR3 loop: CASREGVTNEKLFF. For the CDR3, the DNA is TGTGCCAGCAGAGAAGGAGTAACTAATGAAAAACTGTTTTTT. The V call is TRBV12-3 or TRBV12-4, the J call TRBJ1-4; D remains ambiguous. The ends were cut back, 6 bases at V and 1 base at J, with 9 bases in the middle. The CDR3 sequence is 14 residues long.

There are a few counts of this clonotype. This chain uses TRBV29-1 with TRBJ2-7; D gene uncertain. The V end was cut by 6 bases, the J end by 2 bases, with 14 bases between. CDR3 size: 13 residues. In germline, CDR1 is SQVTM, CDR2 ANQGSEA. CDR3 nucleotides: TGCAGCGTGTATTTGGACCCAACCTACGAGCAGTACTTC. Its translation is CSVYLDPTYEQYF.

The chain recombines TRBV12-5 with TRBJ2-5; D is unresolved. V lost 3 bases and J 1 base, leaving 3 bases between the germline ends. There are 12 residues in the CDR3. Looked up from germline, CDR1 is LGHNT and CDR2 is FRNRAP. This CDR3 reads CASGFSQETQYF. CDR3 DNA: TGTGCTAGTGGTTTCTCCCAAGAGACCCAGTACTTC. Full variable domain (remainder filled in from reference TRBV12-5 and TRBJ2-5): DARVTQTPRHKVTEMGQEVTMRCQPILGHNTVFWYRQTMMQGLELLAYFRNRAPLDDSGMPKDRFSAEMPDATLATLKIQPSEPRDSAVYFCASGFSQETQYFGPGTRLLVL.

This sequence joins TRBV24-1 and TRBJ2-3; weak D call: TRBD1 (5 bases). Deletions cut 4 bases from V and 2 bases from J, with 12 bases between. Germline loops: CDR1 KGHDR, CDR2 SFDVKD. This CDR3 region has 15 residues. The CDR3 DNA reads as TGTGCCACCAGTGACTCTACAGGAAACACAGATACGCAGTATTTT. It specifies CATSDSTGNTDTQYF.

The chain carries TRBV5-1 and TRBJ2-1; TRBD2 aligns across 7 bases. The length of the CDR3 is 19 residues. Germline CDR1 SGHRS, CDR2 YFSETQ. Losses at the gene ends were 0 bases for V and 7 bases for J; bases not matched to a gene: 19. The chain's CDR3 is CASSLAKSRGRALLNEQFF. CDR3 bases: TGCGCCAGCAGCTTGGCCAAATCGAGAGGGAGGGCCCTGTTGAATGAGCAGTTCTTC.

The V and J genes are TRBV2 and TRBJ2-1; 12 nucleotides align to TRBD2. The CDR3 contains 18 residues. J was trimmed by 5 bases and V by 4 bases; bases with no gene match: 12. Germline loops: CDR1 SNHLY, CDR2 FYNNEI. CDR3 in amino acids: CASSGLASGGAFDNEQFF. The CDR3 DNA reads as TGTGCCAGCAGTGGTCTTGCTAGCGGGGGGGCCTTTGACAATGAGCAGTTCTTC.

This chain joins TRBV10-3 and TRBJ2-7; a weak D match, TRBD2 (5 bases). The V gene's germline CDR1 is ENHRY and CDR2 SYGVKD. Trimming left V 8 bases short and J 2 bases short, with 16 bases between. The CDR3 length is 14 residues. CDR3 sequence: CAIARELAPYEQYF. For the CDR3, the DNA is TGTGCCATCGCAAGGGAGTTGGCCCCCTACGAGCAGTACTTC.

The chain employs TRBV7-8 and TRBJ2-1, with 10 bases identical to TRBD1. Trimming cost V 3 bases and J 4 bases; bases outside gene matches: 3. The germline gives CDR1 SGHVS, CDR2 FQNEAQ. The CDR3 extends over 15 amino acids. The CDR3 bases are TGTGCCAGCAGCTTCGGGACAGGGGCTTACAATGAGCAGTTCTTC. Its protein is CASSFGTGAYNEQFF.

This clonotype was detected many times. The chain recombines TRBV4-1 with TRBJ2-5; weak D call: TRBD2 (5 bases). Germline V CDR1 and CDR2: MGHRA, YSYEKL. Trimming pared 1 base from V and 5 bases from J, leaving 8 bases between. The CDR3 has 13 amino acids. The CDR3 here is CASSQGGWETQYF. Written as DNA, the CDR3 is TGCGCCAGCAGCCAAGGAGGGTGGGAGACCCAGTACTTC.

The genes are TRBV28 and TRBJ2-1; D is undetermined. Per germline, CDR1 MDHEN and CDR2 SYDVKM. CDR3 length equals 12 residues. V dropped 3 bases and J dropped 7 bases, with 7 bases sitting between them. In nucleotides, the CDR3 is TGTGCCAGCAGTTTCGACGGGAATGAGCAGTTCTTC. Protein product: CASSFDGNEQFF.

CDR3 amino acids: CASSPRDFNTDTQYF. DNA for the CDR3: TGCGCCAGCAGCCCCCGGGACTTCAACACAGATACGCAGTATTTT. The rearrangement uses TRBV5-1 and TRBJ2-3; D perhaps matches TRBD2 (6 bases). Germline-derived CDR1 and CDR2 are SGHRS and YFSETQ. The CDR3 length is 15 residues. Trimming left V 4 bases short and J 2 bases short, with 14 bases between.

This clonotype was detected only a few times. The chain links TRBV5-5 to TRBJ2-5; 8 bases are shared with TRBD1. The V and J ends lost 4 bases and 7 bases, in that order; junction bases with no gene match: 15. The CDR3 consists of 16 residues. The germline gives CDR1 SGHKS, CDR2 YYEKEE (reference sequence). CDR3 region: CASSDLGTGRGWTQYF. The CDR3 region has the DNA TGTGCCAGCAGCGATCTCGGGACAGGCCGCGGGTGGACCCAGTACTTC.

The J gene is TRBJ2-5, the V gene TRBV2, with unresolved D. Deletions cut 3 bases from V and 5 bases from J, with 10 bases between. The CDR3 covers 13 residues. Germline V gene sequence: CDR1 SNHLY, CDR2 FYNNEI. The CDR3 loop reads CASSEAQEETQYF. Here the CDR3 DNA reads TGTGCCAGCAGTGAGGCCCAGGAGGAGACCCAGTACTTC.